This is a list of T cell receptor beta chains from one sample in a study of cytomegalovirus exposure and HLA in healthy donors. The method was immunoSEQ multiplex PCR; TCRdb's version includes in-frame clones alone and lacks a portion of them. The sample's table shows 65,000 to 85,000 clones. Sequencing input: PBMCs. These receptor sequences come from a female donor in good health and CMV-seropositive. Both conserved end residues are part of each CDR3. Each record gives: D gene, J gene, V gene, CDR3 protein, CDR3 DNA. The D gene is left open where the match is weak.

- | TRBJ1-2 | TRBV5-1 | CASSPTNGVRGVGGYTF | TGCGCCAGCAGCCCCACCAACGGGGTACGGGGAGTAGGGGGCTACACCTTC
- | TRBJ2-7 | TRBV20-1 | CSATALGGPYF | TGCAGTGCTACCGCTTTGGGAGGTCCGTACTTC
- | TRBJ1-3 | TRBV10-3 | CAISKDRGNTIYF | TGTGCCATCAGTAAGGACAGAGGAAACACCATATATTTT
TRBD1 | TRBJ1-2 | TRBV14 | CASSQDKGVKGQYGYTF | TGTGCCAGCAGCCAAGACAAAGGGGTGAAGGGACAGTATGGCTACACCTTC
TRBD2 | TRBJ2-7 | TRBV4-3 | CASSRSGGVYGRADYEQYF | TGCGCCAGCAGCCGAAGTGGGGGGGTATACGGGAGGGCCGACTACGAGCAGTACTTC
- | TRBJ1-4 | TRBV6-1 | CASSDSTNEKLFF | TGTGCCAGCAGTGACTCAACTAATGAAAAACTGTTTTTT
- | TRBJ1-2 | TRBV6-1 | CASSRGRGGNYGYTF | TGTGCCAGCAGCCGAGGGAGGGGGGGGAACTATGGCTACACCTTC
- | TRBJ1-5 | TRBV4-1 | CASSQPGSGVNQPQHF | TGCGCCAGCAGCCAACCTGGGAGTGGGGTCAATCAGCCCCAGCATTTT
- | TRBJ1-2 | TRBV2 | CASSETNGYTF | TGTGCCAGCAGTGAAACAAATGGCTACACCTTC
- | TRBJ1-2 | TRBV7-2 | CASSQGNRVDGYTF | TGTGCCAGCAGCCAGGGGAACAGGGTGGATGGCTACACCTTC
TRBD1 | TRBJ1-1 | TRBV4-1 | CASSKKTPSQGYTEAFF | TGCGCCAGCAGCAAAAAAACCCCCTCACAGGGGTACACTGAAGCTTTCTTT
TRBD1 | TRBJ2-7 | TRBV10-3 | CAISVTGGYEQYF | TGTGCCATCAGTGTAACAGGGGGGTACGAGCAGTACTTC
- | TRBJ2-2 | TRBV4-3 | CASSQGVAGANTGELFF | TGCGCCAGCAGCCAAGGGGTCGCAGGCGCTAACACCGGGGAGCTGTTTTTT
TRBD2 | TRBJ2-5 | TRBV19 | CASKGGGAGQETQYF | TGTGCCAGTAAAGGCGGGGGGGCTGGTCAAGAGACCCAGTACTTC
TRBD2 | TRBJ2-1 | TRBV6-5 | CASSYLAGGLNEQFF | TGTGCCAGCAGTTACCTAGCGGGGGGGTTGAATGAGCAGTTCTTC
TRBD1 | TRBJ2-1 | TRBV4-3 | CASSQDTQNRGLGDEQFF | TGCGCCAGCAGCCAAGATACCCAGAACAGGGGGCTAGGCGATGAGCAGTTCTTC
- | TRBJ2-2 | TRBV30 | CAWSTRWSRLNTGELFF | TGTGCCTGGAGTACCAGGTGGTCCAGGCTCAACACCGGGGAGCTGTTTTTT
TRBD1 | TRBJ2-5 | TRBV6-5 | CASSFGDRGLGETQYF | TGTGCCAGCAGTTTCGGGGACAGGGGGCTCGGAGAGACCCAGTACTTC
- | TRBJ1-2 | TRBV5-5 | CASSLAMSVGAGGYTF | TGTGCCAGCAGCTTGGCCATGTCGGTGGGTGCAGGAGGCTACACCTTC
TRBD1 | TRBJ2-7 | TRBV2 | CASSPQGAFSEQYF | TGTGCCAGCAGCCCACAGGGGGCTTTTTCCGAGCAGTACTTC
TRBD2 | TRBJ2-3 | TRBV5-1 | CASSFSSGGATDTQYF | TGCGCCAGCAGCTTCTCTAGCGGGGGGGCCACAGATACGCAGTATTTT
- | TRBJ2-2 | TRBV5-1 | CASSLIGRVNTGELFF | TGCGCCAGCAGCTTGATTGGCAGGGTGAACACCGGGGAGCTGTTTTTT
- | TRBJ1-1 | TRBV19 | CASSISGSGTEAFF | TGTGCCAGTAGTATTTCAGGCAGCGGGACTGAAGCTTTCTTT
TRBD1 | TRBJ1-1 | TRBV28 | CASSLQGGAEAFF | TGTGCCAGCAGTCTTCAGGGGGGAGCTGAAGCTTTCTTT
TRBD1 | TRBJ1-1 | TRBV5-4 | CASSHQGAMNTEAFF | TGTGCCAGCAGCCATCAGGGGGCTATGAACACTGAAGCTTTCTTT